Presented here are 14 T cell receptor beta chains from one specimen sequenced in a study of human T cells and chemical hapten exposure. MiXCR was run by TCRdb on the RACE reads, yielding one entry per CDR3 protein. The sample records roughly 130,000 distinct CDR3 sequences, approximately 9.5% being singletons. Time point here: healthy volunteer bleed at 2 weeks. Unfractionated whole blood served as the source for total RNA extraction. The sample consisted of whole blood. Receptors were obtained from a male donor in good health. Some clones in this sample may be carry-over from other donors' samples.

The gene calls are TRBV6-5 and TRBJ1-5; weak D call: TRBD1 (6 bases). V was trimmed by 4 bases and J by 4 bases, leaving 20 bases between them. The V gene's germline CDR1 is MNHEY and CDR2 SVGAGI. The CDR3 runs 17 residues. For the CDR3, the DNA is TGTGCCAGCAGTTCCAACCGACAGGCCTGGGGGAATCAGCCCCAGCATTTT. Protein sequence: CASSSNRQAWGNQPQHF.

The chain combines TRBV2 with TRBJ2-3; D call uncertain. CDR1 and CDR2 from the germline V gene are SNHLY and FYNNEI. Between the trimmed V and J ends, which lost 7 bases and 0 bases, there was a span of 14 bases. This CDR3 spans 15 amino acids. The CDR3 region is CASTESRASTDTQYF. As DNA, the CDR3 is TGTGCCAGCACGGAGTCTCGGGCTAGCACAGATACGCAGTATTTT.

This clonotype was picked up a small number of times. The J gene is TRBJ2-1, the V gene TRBV6-1, with a possible D match to TRBD2 (5 bases). V was cut by 3 bases and J by 0 bases, with 15 bases left in between. Per the germline V gene, CDR1 is MNHNS and CDR2 is SASEGT. This CDR3 spans 17 amino acids. The CDR3 DNA reads TGTGCCAGCAGTGATTTCACCGGACTTAGCTCCTACAATGAGCAGTTCTTC. Translation: CASSDFTGLSSYNEQFF.

This clonotype was picked up a small number of times. V gene TRBV24-1 combines with J gene TRBJ2-1; D gene ambiguous. The CDR3 is 14 residues long. The V gene lost 5 bases and the J gene lost 5 bases, with 12 bases spanning the gap. Looked up from germline, CDR1 is KGHDR and CDR2 is SFDVKD. The CDR3 region has the DNA TGTGCCACCAGTGGCACCGCAGCAAACAATGAGCAGTTCTTC. Translation gives CATSGTAANNEQFF.

This clonotype showed up just a few times. This chain joins TRBV9 and TRBJ2-1, with D perhaps matching TRBD1 or TRBD2 (5 bases each). Trimming stripped 0 bases from V and 9 bases from J, with 13 bases between. Germline CDR1 and CDR2: SGDLS and YYNGEE. The CDR3 length is 14 residues. The CDR3: CASSVVGDGGEQFF. CDR3 DNA sequence: TGTGCCAGCAGCGTAGTGGGGGACGGTGGTGAGCAGTTCTTC.

This clonotype was seen at least ten times. This chain connects TRBV7-2 to TRBJ2-7, with D possibly called TRBD1 or TRBD2 (6 bases each). This CDR3 comprises 16 residues. Germline V gives CDR1 SGHTA, CDR2 FQGNSA. V lost 1 base to trimming and J lost 4 bases, with 17 bases between them. Here the CDR3 DNA reads TGTGCCAGCAGCTTAGGGGGCGCGGGGACATTTTACGAGCAGTACTTC. Its translation is CASSLGGAGTFYEQYF. Complete variable domain (other parts from reference TRBV7-2 and TRBJ2-7): GAGVSQSPSNKVTEKGKDVELRCDPISGHTALYWYRQSLGQGLEFLIYFQGNSAPDKSGLPSDRFSAERTGGSVSTLTIQRTQQEDSAVYLCASSLGGAGTFYEQYFGPGTRLTVT.

This clonotype was picked up a small number of times. The chain combines TRBV29-1 with TRBJ2-1; 8 bases match TRBD2. The V and J ends lost 3 bases and 1 base, in that order; junction bases with no gene match: 2. CDR3 length: 14 amino acids. CDR1 is SQVTM, CDR2 ANQGSEA, per germline. The CDR3 DNA reads TGCAGCGTTGAGAGCGGGAGTTCCTACAATGAGCAGTTCTTC. Protein product: CSVESGSSYNEQFF.

This clonotype came up a few times. The chain uses TRBV7-8 and TRBJ2-3, with D possibly TRBD1 on 5 matching bases. Germline values: CDR1 SGHVS, CDR2 FQNEAQ. The CDR3 has 19 residues. Trimming removed 2 bases from V and 0 bases from J, with 21 bases in between. The CDR3 DNA is TGTGCCAGCAGCTTACCGAACAGGCAGGGTTCTCCTAGCACAGATACGCAGTATTTT. Its protein is CASSLPNRQGSPSTDTQYF.

The genes are TRBV5-6 and TRBJ1-2, with TRBD1 as a possible D gene (5 bases). V was cut by 0 bases and J by 4 bases, with 10 bases left in between. In germline, CDR1 is SGHDT, CDR2 YYEEEE. CDR3 length: 14 residues. The CDR3 DNA follows: TGTGCCAGCAGCTTGGGGACTGGGACCTATGGCTACACCTTC. Its protein product is CASSLGTGTYGYTF.

V and J are TRBV29-1 and TRBJ1-1; TRBD1 is a possible D gene (5 bases). This CDR3 is 14 amino acids long. CDR1 SQVTM and CDR2 ANQGSEA come from the germline V gene. The V gene lost 7 bases and the J gene lost 2 bases, with 17 bases spanning the gap. The CDR3 DNA sequence: TGCAGCGCCACCGGGACGGCTTCCAACACTGAAGCTTTCTTT. It is translated as CSATGTASNTEAFF.

The chain is built from TRBV11-2 and TRBJ1-1, with D hard to call. Germline V gene sequence: CDR1 SGHAT, CDR2 FQNNGV. This CDR3 has 14 residues. The germline V and J ends were trimmed by 2 bases and 1 base, with 8 bases remaining between them. This CDR3 reads CASSLSIANTEAFF. In nucleotides, the CDR3 is TGTGCCAGCAGCTTAAGTATTGCGAACACTGAAGCTTTCTTT.

The chain joins TRBV7-2 to TRBJ1-4, with 8 bases lining up with TRBD1. V was clipped by 4 bases and J by 4 bases; unmatched bases: 8. The CDR3 consists of 16 residues. The germline V gene has CDR1 SGHTA and CDR2 FQGNSA. CDR3 in DNA: TGTGCCAGCAGCTCCCAGACAGGGGTTCTTAATGAAAAACTGTTTTTT. Its protein product is CASSSQTGVLNEKLFF.

With respect to this clonotype: A much bigger clone sits one base away, suggesting this may be a read error. The gene calls are TRBV6-2 or TRBV6-3 and TRBJ1-5; TRBD1 might be the D (6 bases). Near its end, the DNA agrees better with TRBJ2-3, so the J call may be wrong. The CDR3 has 13 amino acids. Germline loops: CDR1 MNHEY, CDR2 SVGEGT. CDR3 sequence: CAARNRVNQPQYF. In DNA form, the CDR3 reads TGTGCCGCAAGAAACAGGGTCAATCAGCCCCAGTATTTT.

This clonotype was seen only a few times. This rearrangement joins TRBV7-8 to TRBJ1-1, with D uncertain. Germline CDR1 SGHVS, CDR2 FQNEAQ. The V end lost 5 bases, the J end lost 4 bases, and 17 bases lay between the germline ends. The CDR3 sequence is 15 residues long. The CDR3, as DNA: TGTGCCAGCAGCCCTCGAGGAGGCGAGGGCACTGAAGCTTTCTTT. Translated, it gives CASSPRGGEGTEAFF.